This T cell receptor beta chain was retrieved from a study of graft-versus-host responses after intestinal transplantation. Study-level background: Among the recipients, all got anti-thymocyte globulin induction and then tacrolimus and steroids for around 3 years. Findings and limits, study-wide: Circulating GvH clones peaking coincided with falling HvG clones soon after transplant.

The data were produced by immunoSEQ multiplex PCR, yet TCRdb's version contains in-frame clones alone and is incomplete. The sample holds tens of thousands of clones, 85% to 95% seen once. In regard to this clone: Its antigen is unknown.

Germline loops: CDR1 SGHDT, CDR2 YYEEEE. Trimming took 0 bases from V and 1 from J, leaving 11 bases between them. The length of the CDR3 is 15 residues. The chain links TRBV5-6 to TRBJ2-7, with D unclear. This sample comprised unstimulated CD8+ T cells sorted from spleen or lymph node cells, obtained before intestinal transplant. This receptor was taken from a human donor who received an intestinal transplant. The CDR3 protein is CASSLERHYSYEQYF. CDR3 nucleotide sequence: TGTGCCAGCAGCTTGGAGAGACATTATTCCTACGAGCAGTACTTC.